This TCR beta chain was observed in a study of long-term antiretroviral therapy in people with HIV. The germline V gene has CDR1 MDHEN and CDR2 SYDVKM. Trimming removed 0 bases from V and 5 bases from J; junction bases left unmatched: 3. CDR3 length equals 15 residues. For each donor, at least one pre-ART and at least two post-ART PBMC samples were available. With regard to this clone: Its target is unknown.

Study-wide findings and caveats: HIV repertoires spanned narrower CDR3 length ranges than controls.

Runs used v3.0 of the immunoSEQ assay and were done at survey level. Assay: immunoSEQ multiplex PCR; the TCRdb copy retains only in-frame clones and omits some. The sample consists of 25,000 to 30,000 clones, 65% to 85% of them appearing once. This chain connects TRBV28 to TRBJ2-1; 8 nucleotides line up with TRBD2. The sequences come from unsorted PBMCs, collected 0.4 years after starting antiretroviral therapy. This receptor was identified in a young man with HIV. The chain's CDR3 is CASSLWISGDNEQFF. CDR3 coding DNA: TGTGCCAGCAGTTTATGGATTAGCGGGGACAATGAGCAGTTCTTC.